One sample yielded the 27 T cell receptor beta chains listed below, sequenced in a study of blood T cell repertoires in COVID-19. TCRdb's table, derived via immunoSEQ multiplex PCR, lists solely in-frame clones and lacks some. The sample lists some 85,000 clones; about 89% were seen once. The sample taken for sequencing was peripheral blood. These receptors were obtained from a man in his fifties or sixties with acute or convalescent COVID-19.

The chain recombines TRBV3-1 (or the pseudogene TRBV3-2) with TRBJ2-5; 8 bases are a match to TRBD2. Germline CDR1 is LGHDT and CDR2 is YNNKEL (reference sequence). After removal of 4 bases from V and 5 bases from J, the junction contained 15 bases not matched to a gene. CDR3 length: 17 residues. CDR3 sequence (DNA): TGTGCCAGCAGCCCATCGGCCCTCCGGGGGGGCCGGGAGACCCAGTACTTC. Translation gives CASSPSALRGGRETQYF.

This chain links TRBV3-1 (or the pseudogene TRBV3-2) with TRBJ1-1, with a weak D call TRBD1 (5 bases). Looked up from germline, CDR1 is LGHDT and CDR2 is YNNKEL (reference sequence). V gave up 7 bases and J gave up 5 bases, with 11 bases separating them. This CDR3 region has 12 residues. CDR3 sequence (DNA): TGTGCCAGCAAAGGACAAGTAACTGAAGCTTTCTTT. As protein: CASKGQVTEAFF.

CDR3 sequence: CASSQDGGLYGYTF. In DNA form, the CDR3 reads TGCGCCAGCAGCCAAGATGGGGGACTCTATGGCTACACCTTC. The chain couples TRBV4-1 to TRBJ1-2, with a weak D call TRBD1 (5 bases). V was shortened by 0 bases and J by 4 bases, with 9 bases between the two germline ends. The CDR3 has 14 amino acids. CDR1 is MGHRA and CDR2 is YSYEKL in the germline V gene.

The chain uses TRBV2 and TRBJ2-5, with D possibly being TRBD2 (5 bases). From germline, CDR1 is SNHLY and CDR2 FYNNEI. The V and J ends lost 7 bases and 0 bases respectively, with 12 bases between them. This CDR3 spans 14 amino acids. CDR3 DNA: TGTGCCAGCACCCGGACTCTGTACCAAGAGACCCAGTACTTC. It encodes CASTRTLYQETQYF.

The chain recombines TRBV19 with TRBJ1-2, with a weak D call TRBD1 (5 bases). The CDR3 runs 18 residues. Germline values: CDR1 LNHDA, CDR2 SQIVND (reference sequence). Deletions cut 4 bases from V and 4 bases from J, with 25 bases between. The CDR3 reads CASSRTHDRALNLYGYTF. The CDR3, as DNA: TGTGCCAGTAGTAGAACCCATGACAGAGCCCTTAATCTCTATGGCTACACCTTC. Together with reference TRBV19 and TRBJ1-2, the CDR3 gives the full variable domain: DGGITQSPKYLFRKEGQNVTLSCEQNLNHDAMYWYRQDPGQGLRLIYYSQIVNDFQKGDIAEGYSVSREKKESFPLTVTSAQKNPTAFYLCASSRTHDRALNLYGYTFGSGTRLTVV.

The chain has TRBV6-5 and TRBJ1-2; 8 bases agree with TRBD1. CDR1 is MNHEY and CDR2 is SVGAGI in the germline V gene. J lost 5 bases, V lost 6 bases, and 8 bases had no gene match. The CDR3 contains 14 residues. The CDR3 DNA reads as TGTGCCAGCAGGCGCAGGGGGCAAGGTTATGGCTACACCTTC. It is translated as CASRRRGQGYGYTF.

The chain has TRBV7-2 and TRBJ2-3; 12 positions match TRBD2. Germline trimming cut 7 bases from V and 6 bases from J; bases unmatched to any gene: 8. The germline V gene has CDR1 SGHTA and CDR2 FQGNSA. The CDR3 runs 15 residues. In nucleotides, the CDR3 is TGTGCCAGCACCCGACTAGCGGGGGTTTGGGATACGCAGTATTTT. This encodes CASTRLAGVWDTQYF. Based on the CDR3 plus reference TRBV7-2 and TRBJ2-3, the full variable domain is GAGVSQSPSNKVTEKGKDVELRCDPISGHTALYWYRQSLGQGLEFLIYFQGNSAPDKSGLPSDRFSAERTGGSVSTLTIQRTQQEDSAVYLCASTRLAGVWDTQYFGPGTRLTVL.

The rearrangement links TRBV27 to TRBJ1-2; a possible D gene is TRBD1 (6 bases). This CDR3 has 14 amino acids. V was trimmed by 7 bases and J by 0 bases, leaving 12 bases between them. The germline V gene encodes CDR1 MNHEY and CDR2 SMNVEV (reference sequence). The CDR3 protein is CASMDSEANYGYTF. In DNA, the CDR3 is TGTGCCAGCATGGACAGCGAAGCTAACTATGGCTACACCTTC.

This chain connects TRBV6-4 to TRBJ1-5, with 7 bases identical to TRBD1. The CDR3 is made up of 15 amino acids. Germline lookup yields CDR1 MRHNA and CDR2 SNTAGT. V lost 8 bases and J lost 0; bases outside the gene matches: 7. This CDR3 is CASLRDRDSNQPQHF. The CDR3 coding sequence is TGTGCCAGCCTCCGGGACAGAGATAGCAATCAGCCCCAGCATTTT.

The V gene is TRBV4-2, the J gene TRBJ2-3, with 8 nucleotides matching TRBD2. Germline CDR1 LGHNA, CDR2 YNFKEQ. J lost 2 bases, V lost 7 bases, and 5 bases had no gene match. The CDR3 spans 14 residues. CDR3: CASKLAANTDTQYF. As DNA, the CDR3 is TGTGCCAGCAAACTAGCGGCTAACACAGATACGCAGTATTTT.

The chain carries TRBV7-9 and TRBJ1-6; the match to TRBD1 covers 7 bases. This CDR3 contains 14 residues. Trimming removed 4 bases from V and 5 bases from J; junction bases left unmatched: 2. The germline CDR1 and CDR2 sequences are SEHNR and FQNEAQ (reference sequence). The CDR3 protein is CASSSGQHNSPLHF. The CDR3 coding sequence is TGTGCCAGCAGCTCGGGACAGCATAATTCACCCCTCCACTTT. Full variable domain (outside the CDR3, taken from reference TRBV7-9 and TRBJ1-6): DTGVSQNPRHKITKRGQNVTFRCDPISEHNRLYWYRQTLGQGPEFLTYFQNEAQLEKSRLLSDRFSAERPKGSFSTLEIQRTEQGDSAMYLCASSSGQHNSPLHFGNGTRLTVT.

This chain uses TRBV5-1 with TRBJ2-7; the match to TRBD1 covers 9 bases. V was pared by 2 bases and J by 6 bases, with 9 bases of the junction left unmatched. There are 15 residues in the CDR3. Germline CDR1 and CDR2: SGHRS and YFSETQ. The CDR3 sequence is CASSLWTGEISEQYF. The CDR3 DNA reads TGCGCCAGCAGCTTATGGACAGGGGAAATCAGCGAGCAGTACTTC.

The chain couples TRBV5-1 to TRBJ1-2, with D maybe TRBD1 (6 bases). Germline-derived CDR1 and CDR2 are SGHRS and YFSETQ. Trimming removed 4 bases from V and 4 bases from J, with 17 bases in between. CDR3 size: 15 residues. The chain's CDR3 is CASSGSTGATYGYTF. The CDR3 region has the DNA TGCGCCAGCAGCGGATCGACAGGAGCTACCTATGGCTACACCTTC.

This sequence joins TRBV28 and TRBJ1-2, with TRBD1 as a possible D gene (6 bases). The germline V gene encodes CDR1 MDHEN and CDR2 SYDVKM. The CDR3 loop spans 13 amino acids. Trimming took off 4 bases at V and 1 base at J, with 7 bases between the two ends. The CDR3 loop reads CASSSGVNYGYTF. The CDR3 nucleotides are TGTGCCAGCAGTTCAGGGGTTAACTATGGCTACACCTTC.

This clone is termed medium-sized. The CDR3 here is CASSLLAGEQETQYF. The CDR3, as DNA: TGCGCCAGCAGCCTACTAGCGGGGGAACAAGAGACCCAGTACTTC. The chain carries TRBV4-1 and TRBJ2-5; 11 nucleotides line up with TRBD2. Germline V CDR1 and CDR2: MGHRA, YSYEKL. The length of the CDR3 is 15 residues. J was trimmed by 2 bases and V by 4 bases; bases with no gene match: 3.

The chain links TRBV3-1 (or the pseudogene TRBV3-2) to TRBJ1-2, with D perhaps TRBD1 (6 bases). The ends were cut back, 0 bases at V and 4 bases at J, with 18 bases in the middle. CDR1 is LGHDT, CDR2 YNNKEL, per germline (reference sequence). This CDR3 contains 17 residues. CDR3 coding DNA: TGTGCCAGCAGCCAAGAGACGGGGGGCGGACGATCCTATGGCTACACCTTC. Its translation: CASSQETGGGRSYGYTF.

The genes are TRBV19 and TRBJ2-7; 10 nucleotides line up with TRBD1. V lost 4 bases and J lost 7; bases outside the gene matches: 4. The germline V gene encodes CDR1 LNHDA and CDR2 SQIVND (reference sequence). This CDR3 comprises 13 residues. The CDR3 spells CASSRDRGSEQYV. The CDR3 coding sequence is TGTGCCAGTAGTAGGGACAGGGGTAGTGAGCAGTACGTC.

In DNA, the CDR3 is TGTGCCAGCAGTCGAGACAGGGTGCAAGGAAACACCATATATTTT. It encodes CASSRDRVQGNTIYF. The chain joins TRBV7-9 to TRBJ1-3; 7 nucleotides match TRBD1. V trimming: 6 bases; J trimming: 4 bases; junction bases outside the gene matches: 9. CDR3 size: 15 residues. Germline CDR1 SEHNR, CDR2 FQNEAQ (reference sequence).

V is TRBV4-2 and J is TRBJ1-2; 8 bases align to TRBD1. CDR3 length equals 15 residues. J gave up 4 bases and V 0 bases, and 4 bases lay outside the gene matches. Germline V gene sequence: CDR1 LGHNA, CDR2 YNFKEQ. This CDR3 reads CASSQEGTGLYGYTF. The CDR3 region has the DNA TGTGCCAGCAGCCAAGAAGGGACAGGCCTCTATGGCTACACCTTC.

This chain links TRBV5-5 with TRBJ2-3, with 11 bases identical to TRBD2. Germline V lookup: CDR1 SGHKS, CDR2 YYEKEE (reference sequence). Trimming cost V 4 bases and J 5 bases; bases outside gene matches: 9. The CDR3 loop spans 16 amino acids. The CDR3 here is CASSARSGGGLDTQYF. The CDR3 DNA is TGTGCCAGCAGCGCCCGTAGCGGGGGGGGTTTAGATACGCAGTATTTT.

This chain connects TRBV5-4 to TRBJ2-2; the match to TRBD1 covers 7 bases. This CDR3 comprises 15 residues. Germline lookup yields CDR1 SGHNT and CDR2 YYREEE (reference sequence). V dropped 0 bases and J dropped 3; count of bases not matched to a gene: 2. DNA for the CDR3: TGTGCCAGCAGCTTGGGGACAGGATACACCGGGGAGCTGTTTTTT. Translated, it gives CASSLGTGYTGELFF.

CDR3 coding DNA: TGTGCCAGCAGACCAGGACAGGGGTCCTACAATGAGCAGTTCTTC. Translation gives CASRPGQGSYNEQFF. The genes are TRBV27 and TRBJ2-1; 9 bases align to TRBD1. The V and J ends lost 6 bases and 1 base, in that order; junction bases with no gene match: 4. CDR3 length equals 15 residues. The germline V gene has CDR1 MNHEY and CDR2 SMNVEV (reference sequence).

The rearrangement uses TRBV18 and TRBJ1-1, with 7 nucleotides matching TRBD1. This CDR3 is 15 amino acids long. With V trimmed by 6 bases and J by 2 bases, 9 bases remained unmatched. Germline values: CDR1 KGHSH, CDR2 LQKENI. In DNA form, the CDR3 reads TGTGCCAGCTCTCCTAACGGACAGGCTAACACTGAAGCTTTCTTT. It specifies CASSPNGQANTEAFF.

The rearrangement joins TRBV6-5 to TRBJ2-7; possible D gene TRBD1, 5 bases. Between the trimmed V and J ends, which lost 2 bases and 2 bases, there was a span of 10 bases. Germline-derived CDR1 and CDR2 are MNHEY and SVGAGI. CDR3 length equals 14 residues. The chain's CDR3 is CASSYGAGPYEQYF. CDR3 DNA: TGTGCCAGCAGTTACGGGGCAGGACCCTACGAGCAGTACTTC.

Written as DNA, the CDR3 is TGTGCCAGCTCACCAGCTAGCGGGGCAGCCAAAAACATTCAGTACTTC. Its translation: CASSPASGAAKNIQYF. The rearrangement uses TRBV18 and TRBJ2-4; 9 bases agree with TRBD2. Germline assignment: CDR1 KGHSH and CDR2 LQKENI. The CDR3 contains 16 residues. V trimming: 2 bases; J trimming: 0 bases; junction bases outside the gene matches: 2.

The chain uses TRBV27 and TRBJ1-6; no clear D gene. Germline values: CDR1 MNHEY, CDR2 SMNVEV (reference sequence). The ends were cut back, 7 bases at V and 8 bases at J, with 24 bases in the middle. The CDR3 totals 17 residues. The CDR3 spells CASTTRNRITPDSPLHF. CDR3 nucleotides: TGTGCCAGCACCACCCGAAACCGAATAACCCCAGATTCACCCCTCCACTTT.

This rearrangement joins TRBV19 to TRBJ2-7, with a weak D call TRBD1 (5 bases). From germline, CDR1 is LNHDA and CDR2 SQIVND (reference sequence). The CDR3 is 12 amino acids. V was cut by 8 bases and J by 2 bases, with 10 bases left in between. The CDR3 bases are TGTGCCAGTGGGGCCGGTACCTACGAGCAGTACTTC. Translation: CASGAGTYEQYF.